The 21 T cell receptor beta chains below all came from one sample that was sequenced in a study of blood T cell repertoires in COVID-19. The repertoire was sequenced with immunoSEQ multiplex PCR; TCRdb's copy has only in-frame clones and lacks some. This sample has about 140,000 clones, with approximately 90% found just once. Input material: peripheral blood. These receptors originate from a woman older than 75 with acute or convalescent COVID-19.

The genes are TRBV3-1 (or the pseudogene TRBV3-2) and TRBJ2-7, with D hard to call. CDR1 is LGHDT and CDR2 is YNNKEL in the germline V gene (reference sequence). There are 12 residues in the CDR3. V dropped 1 base and J dropped 1 base, with 2 bases sitting between them. The CDR3 DNA is TGTGCCAGCAGCCAAGCATCCTACGAGCAGTACTTC. It specifies CASSQASYEQYF.

The rearrangement joins TRBV6-5 to TRBJ2-2, with TRBD1 matching 10 bases. With V trimmed by 8 bases and J by 3 bases, 6 bases remained unmatched. This CDR3 spans 15 amino acids. Germline V CDR1 and CDR2: MNHEY, SVGAGI. Written as DNA, the CDR3 is TGTGCCAGCTCCGACAGGGGGCGGGACACCGGGGAGCTGTTTTTT. Amino acid sequence: CASSDRGRDTGELFF.

The V call is TRBV4-3, the J call TRBJ1-2, with 8 bases aligning to TRBD1. Germline-derived CDR1 and CDR2 are LGHNA and YSLEER. J lost 5 bases, V lost 0 bases, and 8 bases had no gene match. The CDR3 consists of 16 residues. The CDR3 sequence is CASSQDRGTGSYGYTF. The CDR3 DNA is TGCGCCAGCAGCCAAGATCGGGGGACAGGATCTTATGGCTACACCTTC.

The chain carries TRBV19 and TRBJ2-4; TRBD1 might be the D (6 bases). Germline V gene data show CDR1 as LNHDA and CDR2 as SQIVND (reference sequence). Trimming shortened V by 3 bases and J by 3 bases, and 33 bases separated the two germline ends. The CDR3 is 22 amino acids. The CDR3, as DNA: TGTGCCAGTAGTATTAGCCACGGACAGCCTGACGGGCTAGCCGGGGACAAAAACATTCAGTACTTC. Its translation is CASSISHGQPDGLAGDKNIQYF.

The chain has TRBV7-3 and TRBJ2-5, with 16 bases fitting TRBD2. V dropped 3 bases and J dropped 4; count of bases not matched to a gene: 5. CDR1 and CDR2 (germline): SGHTA, FQGTGA. CDR3 length equals 17 residues. CDR3 DNA sequence: TGTGCCAGCAGCTTGGGGACTAGCGGGGGGGCCGGAGAGACCCAGTACTTC. Its translation is CASSLGTSGGAGETQYF.

This chain connects TRBV5-8 to TRBJ1-1; D is perhaps TRBD1 (6 bases). The V gene lost 1 base and the J gene lost 5 bases, with 12 bases spanning the gap. Germline lookup yields CDR1 SGHTS and CDR2 YDEGEE. The CDR3 loop spans 14 amino acids. Here the CDR3 reads CASSLRRGRTEAFF. In nucleotides, the CDR3 is TGTGCCAGCAGCTTGCGCAGGGGAAGAACTGAAGCTTTCTTT.

This clone was picked up one time. The chain combines TRBV5-1 with TRBJ1-4; D remains unclear. The CDR3 runs 14 residues. CDR1 and CDR2 from the germline V gene are SGHRS and YFSETQ. Deletions cut 5 bases from V and 3 bases from J, with 11 bases between. The CDR3: CASRTGYANEKLFF. For the CDR3, the DNA is TGCGCCAGCAGAACGGGGTACGCTAATGAAAAACTGTTTTTT.

The chain carries TRBV27 and TRBJ1-1, with D tentatively TRBD1 (5 bases). From germline, CDR1 is MNHEY and CDR2 SMNVEV (reference sequence). The CDR3 sequence is 16 residues long. V lost 3 bases, J lost 0 bases, and 14 bases lay in between. The CDR3 loop is CASSFSRERMNTEAFF. CDR3 DNA: TGTGCCAGCAGTTTTAGCAGGGAACGGATGAACACTGAAGCTTTCTTT.

The V and J genes are TRBV9 and TRBJ2-3; D is possibly TRBD2 (6 bases). The CDR3 is made up of 13 amino acids. The germline V and J ends were trimmed by 3 bases and 6 bases, with 11 bases remaining between them. Germline assignment: CDR1 SGDLS and CDR2 YYNGEE. CDR3 in DNA: TGTGCCAGCAGCGCGGACTATGCCGATACGCAGTATTTT. Amino acid sequence: CASSADYADTQYF. The full variable domain, completed using reference TRBV9 and TRBJ2-3, is DSGVTQTPKHLITATGQRVTLRCSPRSGDLSVYWYQQSLDQGLQFLIQYYNGEERAKGNILERFSAQQFPDLHSELNLSSLELGDSALYFCASSADYADTQYFGPGTRLTVL.

This clone was seen just once. The chain joins TRBV4-2 to TRBJ2-5; TRBD1 aligns across 7 bases. CDR3 size: 14 residues. Germline V lookup: CDR1 LGHNA, CDR2 YNFKEQ. Trimming at V came to 0 bases and at J to 4 bases, leaving 2 bases not matched to a gene. CDR3 amino acids: CASSQETGVETQYF. CDR3 nucleotides: TGTGCCAGCAGCCAAGAAACAGGGGTAGAGACCCAGTACTTC.

This chain links TRBV29-1 with TRBJ1-2; 10 bases map to TRBD1. The CDR3 consists of 14 residues. CDR1 is SQVTM and CDR2 is ANQGSEA in the germline V gene. V gave up 6 bases and J gave up 2 bases; unmatched junction bases: 6. CDR3 region: CSVRDRGRNYGYTF. For the CDR3, the DNA is TGCAGCGTCAGGGACAGGGGCCGGAACTATGGCTACACCTTC. Together with reference TRBV29-1 and TRBJ1-2, the CDR3 gives the full variable domain: SAVISQKPSRDICQRGTSLTIQCQVDSQVTMMFWYRQQPGQSLTLIATANQGSEATYESGFVIDKFPISRPNLTFSTLTVSNMSPEDSSIYLCSVRDRGRNYGYTFGSGTRLTVV.

This clone was recorded once. The V and J genes are TRBV5-1 and TRBJ1-3, with TRBD1 as a possible D gene (6 bases). With 2 bases removed from V and 4 bases from J, the gap between germline ends came to 13 bases. The V gene's germline CDR1 is SGHRS and CDR2 YFSETQ. CDR3 length: 15 residues. The CDR3 loop reads CASSLTGTQGNTIYF. The CDR3 DNA sequence: TGCGCCAGCAGCTTAACCGGGACACAGGGAAACACCATATATTTT.

This chain links TRBV29-1 with TRBJ1-2; D possibly corresponds to TRBD1 (5 bases). Germline loops: CDR1 SQVTM, CDR2 ANQGSEA. This CDR3 spans 14 amino acids. Trimming left V 4 bases short and J 0 bases short, with 12 bases between. CDR3 residues: CSVVGRASNYGYTF. The CDR3 DNA reads TGCAGCGTTGTGGGCAGGGCCTCTAACTATGGCTACACCTTC.

The CDR3 DNA is TGTGCCAGCAGCTTAAACACGAAAGAGACCCAGTACTTC. As protein: CASSLNTKETQYF. The V call is TRBV7-3, the J call TRBJ2-5; no clear D gene. V was shortened by 1 base and J by 3 bases, with 6 bases between the two germline ends. The CDR3 is made up of 13 amino acids. The germline CDR1 and CDR2 sequences are SGHTA and FQGTGA.

The rearrangement joins TRBV2 to TRBJ1-2; 7 bases fit TRBD1. The ends lost 5 bases at V and 2 bases at J; junction bases unmatched: 8. Germline V gives CDR1 SNHLY, CDR2 FYNNEI. The CDR3 loop spans 15 amino acids. The CDR3 spells CASSPTLTGNYGYTF. CDR3 in DNA: TGTGCCAGCAGTCCCACCTTGACAGGGAACTATGGCTACACCTTC.

CDR3 sequence: CSGRRAGNQPQHF. The CDR3 DNA reads TGCAGTGGGAGACGTGCTGGCAATCAGCCCCAGCATTTT. The chain combines TRBV29-1 with TRBJ1-5; no firm D call. CDR3 length: 13 residues. Germline-derived CDR1 and CDR2 are SQVTM and ANQGSEA.

J is TRBJ1-1 and V is TRBV2; 9 bases map to TRBD1. V dropped 7 bases and J dropped 4; count of bases not matched to a gene: 7. Germline CDR1 reads SNHLY; CDR2 reads FYNNEI. The CDR3 length is 14 residues. CDR3 region: CASNRGRLATEAFF. The CDR3 nucleotides read TGTGCCAGCAACAGGGGGCGGTTGGCCACTGAAGCTTTCTTT.

The chain links TRBV11-3 to TRBJ1-5; D perhaps matches TRBD1 (5 bases). The CDR3 runs to 19 residues. Trimming took off 3 bases at V and 0 bases at J, with 21 bases between the two ends. Looked up from germline, CDR1 is SGHNT and CDR2 is YENEEA. The CDR3 coding sequence is TGTGCCAGCAGCTTGGAATTCGGGGGGTCGGTCCATAGCAATCAGCCCCAGCATTTT. It specifies CASSLEFGGSVHSNQPQHF. Looking up the rest from reference TRBV11-3 and TRBJ1-5 gives the full variable domain: EAGVVQSPRYKIIEKKQPVAFWCNPISGHNTLYWYLQNLGQGPELLIRYENEEAVDDSQLPKDRFSAERLKGVDSTLKIQPAELGDSAVYLCASSLEFGGSVHSNQPQHFGDGTRLSIL.

The V and J genes are TRBV19 and TRBJ1-4; TRBD1 might be the D (6 bases). The CDR3 is 14 residues long. V was trimmed by 9 bases and J by 4 bases, leaving 15 bases between them. Germline V gene data show CDR1 as LNHDA and CDR2 as SQIVND (reference sequence). The CDR3 spells CASKANRDNEKLFF. CDR3 DNA: TGTGCCAGCAAGGCTAACAGGGATAATGAAAAACTGTTTTTT.

The rearrangement uses TRBV9 and TRBJ2-6; 7 bases fit TRBD1. There are 18 residues in the CDR3. The V segment lost 0 bases and the J segment 0 bases; nucleotides outside the gene matches: 6. The germline CDR1 and CDR2 sequences are SGDLS and YYNGEE. CDR3 nucleotides: TGTGCCAGCAGCGTAGGGTTACAGGGGAGCTCTGGGGCCAACGTCCTGACTTTC. Translated, it gives CASSVGLQGSSGANVLTF.

This clone was counted a single time. The rearrangement links TRBV2 to TRBJ1-1; TRBD1 aligns across 9 bases. This CDR3 comprises 15 residues. V lost 7 bases to trimming and J lost 0 bases; unmatched junction nucleotides: 6. Per the germline V gene, CDR1 is SNHLY and CDR2 is FYNNEI. The CDR3 here is CASNRGLGMNTEAFF. Here the CDR3 DNA reads TGTGCCAGCAACAGGGGGCTAGGGATGAACACTGAAGCTTTCTTT.